The present T cell receptor beta chain was sequenced within a study of blood T cell repertoires in COVID-19. Study overall: Acute-phase and convalescent COVID-19 samples originated in the United States, Italy and Spain. PBMCs, B-cell-depleted T cells, or T cells provided the cDNA or gDNA that made up the material.

As processed by the authors: Amplification with reference gene primers provided the estimates of nucleated cell counts. Produced via immunoSEQ multiplex PCR; TCRdb's table is partial and in-frame only. For V, J and clone size, that table is used; D and trimming come from the DNA. The table records 250,000 to 350,000 clones, about nine tenths of them present only once. Germline CDR1 is MNHEY and CDR2 is SMNVEV (reference sequence). V shed 3 bases and J 1 base; nucleotides not matched to a gene: 10. This CDR3 spans 17 amino acids. The sequence was collected from a woman in her forties or fifties who had recovered from COVID-19. The rearrangement links TRBV27 to TRBJ1-2, with 8 bases aligning to TRBD1. The sequencing sample was made of peripheral blood. This CDR3 reads CASSFWDPQGGNYGYTF. In DNA form, the CDR3 reads TGTGCCAGCAGTTTTTGGGACCCACAGGGGGGTAACTATGGCTACACCTTC.